This T cell receptor (beta chain) appears in the sequencing data of a study of blood T cell repertoires in COVID-19. At the level of the study: The cDNA or gDNA used as material had been derived from T cells, B-cell-depleted T cells, or PBMCs.

Some clones are missing from TCRdb's copy, which holds only in-frame ones; the method was immunoSEQ multiplex PCR. The sample consists of 100,000 to 150,000 clones, 65% to 85% of them appearing once. Looked up from germline, CDR1 is MNHEY and CDR2 is SVGAGI. V lost 8 bases and J lost 6, with 13 bases in between. The CDR3 extends over 12 amino acids. This sequence was found in a man in his sixties or seventies with acute or convalescent COVID-19. This chain connects TRBV6-5 to TRBJ1-2, with D perhaps matching TRBD1 (5 bases). Sequenced input: peripheral blood. This CDR3 is CASCSGIDGYTF. The CDR3 DNA sequence: TGTGCCAGCTGTTCAGGGATAGATGGCTACACCTTC.